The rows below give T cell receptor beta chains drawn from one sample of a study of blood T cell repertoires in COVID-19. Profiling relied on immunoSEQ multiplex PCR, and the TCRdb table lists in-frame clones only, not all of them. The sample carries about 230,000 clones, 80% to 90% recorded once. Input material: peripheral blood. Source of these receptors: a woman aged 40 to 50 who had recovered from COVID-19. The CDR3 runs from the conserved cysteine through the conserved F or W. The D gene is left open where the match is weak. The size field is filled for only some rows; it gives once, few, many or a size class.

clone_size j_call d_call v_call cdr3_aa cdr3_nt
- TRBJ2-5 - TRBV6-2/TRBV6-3 CASSHRQLETSETQYF TGTGCCAGCAGTCATAGACAGCTAGAGACATCGGAGACCCAGTACTTC
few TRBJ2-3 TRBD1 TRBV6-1 CASSERGPGGRGDTQYF TGTGCCAGCAGTGAAAGGGGTCCAGGGGGCAGGGGAGATACGCAGTATTTT
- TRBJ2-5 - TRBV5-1 CASSLGQGSQETQYF TGCGCCAGCAGCTTGGGTCAGGGGTCGCAAGAGACCCAGTACTTC
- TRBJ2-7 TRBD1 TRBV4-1 CASSQDPDRGRFSSYEQYF TGCGCCAGCAGCCAAGACCCGGACAGGGGGCGATTTAGCTCCTACGAGCAGTACTTC
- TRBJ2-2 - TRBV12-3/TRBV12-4 CASRDMNTGELFF TGTGCCAGCCGGGACATGAACACCGGGGAGCTGTTTTTT
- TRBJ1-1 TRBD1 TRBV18 CASRTGGTEAFF TGTGCCAGCCGAACAGGGGGGACTGAAGCTTTCTTT
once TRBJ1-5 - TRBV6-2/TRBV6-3 CASSWLGHNQPQHF TGTGCCAGCAGTTGGTTAGGACACAATCAGCCCCAGCATTTT
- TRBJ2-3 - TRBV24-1 CATSDSQTDTQYF TGTGCCACCAGTGATTCACAGACAGATACGCAGTATTTT
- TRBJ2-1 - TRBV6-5 CASFRDTYNEQFF TGTGCCAGCTTTAGGGACACCTACAATGAGCAGTTCTTC
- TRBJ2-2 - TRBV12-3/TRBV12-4 CASSLLTGELFF TGTGCCAGCAGTTTGTTAACCGGGGAGCTGTTTTTT
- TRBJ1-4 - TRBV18 CASSPTREIEKLFF TGTGCCAGCTCACCAACTAGGGAGATCGAAAAACTGTTTTTT
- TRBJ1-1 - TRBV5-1 CASSLVGGSTEAFF TGCGCCAGCAGCTTGGTAGGGGGTAGCACTGAAGCTTTCTTT
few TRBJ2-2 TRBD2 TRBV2 CASKELAGLTGELFF TGTGCCAGCAAAGAACTAGCGGGCCTAACCGGGGAGCTGTTTTTT
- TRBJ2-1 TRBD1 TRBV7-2 CASSLGGTGTYNEQFF TGTGCCAGCAGCTTAGGGGGGACAGGGACGTACAATGAGCAGTTCTTC
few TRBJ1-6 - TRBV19 CASKSGGNSPLHF TGTGCCAGTAAGTCGGGCGGGAATTCACCCCTCCACTTT
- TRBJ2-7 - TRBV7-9 CASSLMGDIIYEQYF TGTGCCAGCAGCTTAATGGGGGACATCATCTACGAGCAGTACTTC
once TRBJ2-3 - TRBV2 CASSDLPTGISTDTQYF TGTGCCAGCAGTGATCTACCAACAGGGATCAGCACAGATACGCAGTATTTT
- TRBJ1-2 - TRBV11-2 CASSLSPSGSRGGYTF TGTGCCAGCAGCTTAAGCCCTTCCGGGTCCAGAGGTGGCTACACCTTC
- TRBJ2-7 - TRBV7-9 CASSLTSYEQYF TGTGCCAGCAGCCTGACATCCTACGAGCAGTACTTC
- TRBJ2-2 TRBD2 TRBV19 CASSGTSGGGLPGELFF TGTGCCAGTAGTGGGACTAGCGGGGGGGGACTCCCCGGGGAGCTGTTTTTT
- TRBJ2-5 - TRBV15 CATSGALRQSETQYF TGTGCCACCAGCGGAGCACTTCGACAGTCGGAGACCCAGTACTTC
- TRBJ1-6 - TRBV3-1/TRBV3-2 CASGGGPRQSPLHF TGTGCCAGCGGGGGGGGTCCTCGCCAATCACCCCTCCACTTT
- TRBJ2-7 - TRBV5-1 CASSRDTAPEGEQYF TGCGCCAGCAGCCGCGATACAGCCCCCGAGGGCGAGCAGTACTTC
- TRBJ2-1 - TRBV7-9 CASNDWEQFF TGTGCCAGCAACGACTGGGAGCAGTTCTTC
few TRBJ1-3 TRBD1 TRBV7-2 CASSGNPRGLGNTIYF TGTGCCAGCAGCGGGAACCCCAGGGGGCTTGGAAACACCATATATTTT
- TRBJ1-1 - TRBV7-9 CASIRDTNTEAFF TGTGCCAGCATCAGGGACACGAACACTGAAGCTTTCTTT
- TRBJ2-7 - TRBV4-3 CASSQDFVGGSYEQYF TGCGCCAGCAGCCAAGATTTCGTCGGGGGTTCATACGAGCAGTACTTC
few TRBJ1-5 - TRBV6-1 CASSESGGALNQPQHF TGTGCCAGCAGTGAATCCGGGGGAGCCCTCAATCAGCCCCAGCATTTT
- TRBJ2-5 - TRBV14 CASSQQDSLRDQYF TGTGCCAGCAGCCAACAGGATTCTCTCCGTGACCAGTACTTC
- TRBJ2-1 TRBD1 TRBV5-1 CASSVGQGSYNEQFF TGCGCCAGCAGCGTGGGACAGGGGTCCTACAATGAGCAGTTCTTC
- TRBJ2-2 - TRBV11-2 CASSLTRTGELFF TGTGCCAGCAGCTTAACTCGGACCGGGGAGCTGTTTTTT
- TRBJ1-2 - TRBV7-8 CASSSSGSLRDGYTF TGTGCCAGCAGCTCCTCGGGTTCTCTCCGGGATGGCTACACCTTC
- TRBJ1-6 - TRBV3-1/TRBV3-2 CASSKTAFNSPLHF TGTGCCAGCTCGAAGACAGCGTTTAATTCACCCCTCCACTTT
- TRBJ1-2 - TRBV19 CASGDQGVKLNYGYTF TGTGCCAGTGGGGATCAAGGGGTCAAGCTTAACTATGGCTACACCTTC
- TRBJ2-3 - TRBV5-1 CASSPLAAITADTQYF TGCGCCAGCAGCCCGTTAGCGGCGATAACGGCAGATACGCAGTATTTT